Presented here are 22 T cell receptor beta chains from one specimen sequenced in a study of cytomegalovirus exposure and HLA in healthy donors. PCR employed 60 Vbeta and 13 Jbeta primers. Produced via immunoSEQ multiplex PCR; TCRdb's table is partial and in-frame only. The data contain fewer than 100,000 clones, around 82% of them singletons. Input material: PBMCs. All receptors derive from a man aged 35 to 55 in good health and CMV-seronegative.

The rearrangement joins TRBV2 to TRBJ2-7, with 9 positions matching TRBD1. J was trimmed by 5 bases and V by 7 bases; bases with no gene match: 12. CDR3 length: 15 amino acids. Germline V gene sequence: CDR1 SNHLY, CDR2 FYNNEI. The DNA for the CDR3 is TGTGCCAGCAACAAGCCGGGACAGGGTCGGGACGAGCAGTACTTC. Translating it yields CASNKPGQGRDEQYF. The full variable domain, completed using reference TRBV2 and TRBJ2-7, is EPEVTQTPSHQVTQMGQEVILRCVPISNHLYFYWYRQILGQKVEFLVSFYNNEISEKSEIFDDQFSVERPDGSNFTLKIRSTKLEDSAMYFCASNKPGQGRDEQYFGPGTRLTVT.

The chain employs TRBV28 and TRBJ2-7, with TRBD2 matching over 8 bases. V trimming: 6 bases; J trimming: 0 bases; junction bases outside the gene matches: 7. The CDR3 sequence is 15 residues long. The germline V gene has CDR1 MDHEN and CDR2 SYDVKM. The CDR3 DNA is TGTGCCAGCAGCCCGGGGGGGTCTAGCTCCTACGAGCAGTACTTC. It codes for CASSPGGSSSYEQYF.

Here the CDR3 DNA reads TGCAGCGTTCGGACAGGGGGCAATCAGCCCCAGCATTTT. It specifies CSVRTGGNQPQHF. The chain uses TRBV29-1 and TRBJ1-5, with 9 bases aligning to TRBD1. In germline, CDR1 is SQVTM, CDR2 ANQGSEA. With V trimmed by 5 bases and J by 2 bases, 1 base remained unmatched. The CDR3 length is 13 residues.

CDR3 DNA: TGCAGTGCTAGAATACAGGATGGCTACACCTTC. It specifies CSARIQDGYTF. This chain links TRBV20-1 with TRBJ1-2; D is perhaps TRBD1 (5 bases). Deletions cut 2 bases from V and 6 bases from J, with 7 bases between. The CDR3 totals 11 residues. Germline CDR1 is DFQATT and CDR2 is SNEGSKA (reference sequence).

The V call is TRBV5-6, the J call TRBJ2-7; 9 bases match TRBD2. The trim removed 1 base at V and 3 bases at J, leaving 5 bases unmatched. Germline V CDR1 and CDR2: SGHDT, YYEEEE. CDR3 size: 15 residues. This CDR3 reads CASSLTSGLNYEQYF. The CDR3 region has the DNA TGTGCCAGCAGCTTGACTAGCGGGCTTAACTACGAGCAGTACTTC.

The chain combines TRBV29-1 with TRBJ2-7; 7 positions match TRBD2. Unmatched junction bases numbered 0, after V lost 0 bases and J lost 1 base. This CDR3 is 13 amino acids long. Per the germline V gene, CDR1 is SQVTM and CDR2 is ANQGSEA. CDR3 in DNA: TGCAGCGTTGAAGAGGGAGGGTCCTACGAGCAGTACTTC. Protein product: CSVEEGGSYEQYF.

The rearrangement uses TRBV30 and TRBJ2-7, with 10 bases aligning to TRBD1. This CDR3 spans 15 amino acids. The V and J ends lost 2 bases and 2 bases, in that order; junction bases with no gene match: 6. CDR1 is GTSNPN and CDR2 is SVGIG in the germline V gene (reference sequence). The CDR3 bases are TGTGCCTGGAGTTTCCGAGGGACAGGGGCCTACGAGCAGTACTTC. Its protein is CAWSFRGTGAYEQYF. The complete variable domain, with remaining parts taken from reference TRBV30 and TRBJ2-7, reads SQTIHQWPATLVQPVGSPLSLECTVEGTSNPNLYWYRQAAGRGLQLLFYSVGIGQISSEVPQNLSASRPQDRQFILSSKKLLLSDSGFYLCAWSFRGTGAYEQYFGPGTRLTVT.

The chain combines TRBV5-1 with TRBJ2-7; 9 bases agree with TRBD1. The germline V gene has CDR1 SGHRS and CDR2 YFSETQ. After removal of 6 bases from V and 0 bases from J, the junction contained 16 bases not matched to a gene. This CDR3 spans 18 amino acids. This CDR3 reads CASTAGDRDRKTSYEQYF. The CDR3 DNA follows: TGCGCCAGCACCGCCGGGGACAGGGACCGAAAAACCTCCTACGAGCAGTACTTC.

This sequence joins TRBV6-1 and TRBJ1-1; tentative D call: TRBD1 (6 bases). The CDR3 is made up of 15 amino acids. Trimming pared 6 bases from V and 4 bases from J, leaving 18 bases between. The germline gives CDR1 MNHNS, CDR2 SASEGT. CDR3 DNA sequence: TGTGCCAGCAGACTTCGGGAAGGGGGTCGCACTGAAGCTTTCTTT. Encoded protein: CASRLREGGRTEAFF.

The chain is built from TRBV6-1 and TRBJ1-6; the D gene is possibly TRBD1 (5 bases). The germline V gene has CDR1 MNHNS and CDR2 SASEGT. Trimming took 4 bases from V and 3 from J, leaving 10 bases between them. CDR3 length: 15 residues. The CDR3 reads CASSGWTLYNSPLHF. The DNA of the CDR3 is TGTGCCAGCAGTGGTTGGACACTCTATAATTCACCCCTCCACTTT.

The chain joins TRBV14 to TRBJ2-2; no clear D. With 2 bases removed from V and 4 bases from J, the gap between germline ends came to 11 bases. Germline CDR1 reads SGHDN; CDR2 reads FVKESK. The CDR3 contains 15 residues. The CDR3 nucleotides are TGTGCCAGCAGCCAATTTCACGGGTCCACCGGGGAGCTGTTTTTT. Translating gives CASSQFHGSTGELFF.

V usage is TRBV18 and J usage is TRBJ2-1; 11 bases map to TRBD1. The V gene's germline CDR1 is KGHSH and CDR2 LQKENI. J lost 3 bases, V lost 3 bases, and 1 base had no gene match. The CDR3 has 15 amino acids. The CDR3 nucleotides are TGTGCCAGCTCACCGGGGACAGGGGGCTACAATGAGCAGTTCTTC. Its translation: CASSPGTGGYNEQFF.

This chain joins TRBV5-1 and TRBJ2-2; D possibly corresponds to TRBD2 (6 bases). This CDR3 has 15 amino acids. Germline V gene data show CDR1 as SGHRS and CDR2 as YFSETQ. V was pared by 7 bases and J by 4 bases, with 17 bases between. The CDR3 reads CASSARPRGTGELFF. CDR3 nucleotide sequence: TGCGCCAGCTCGGCGCGGCCGCGGGGCACCGGGGAGCTGTTTTTT.

The CDR3 nucleotides are TGTGCCAGCAGCTTAGCGCGCGGAGTCGGCACTGAAGCTTTCTTT. Its protein product is CASSLARGVGTEAFF. The chain couples TRBV11-1 to TRBJ1-1; D call uncertain. Trimming left V 0 bases short and J 4 bases short, with 12 bases between. The CDR3 is 15 residues long. Germline CDR1 and CDR2: SGHAT and FQDESV (reference sequence).

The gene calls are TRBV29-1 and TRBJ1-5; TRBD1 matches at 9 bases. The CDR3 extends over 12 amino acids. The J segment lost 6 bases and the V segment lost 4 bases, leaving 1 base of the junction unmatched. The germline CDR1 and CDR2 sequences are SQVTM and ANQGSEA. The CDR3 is CSVGQGGQPQHF. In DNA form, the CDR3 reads TGCAGCGTTGGACAGGGGGGTCAGCCCCAGCATTTT. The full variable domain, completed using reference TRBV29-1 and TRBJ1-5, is SAVISQKPSRDICQRGTSLTIQCQVDSQVTMMFWYRQQPGQSLTLIATANQGSEATYESGFVIDKFPISRPNLTFSTLTVSNMSPEDSSIYLCSVGQGGQPQHFGDGTRLSIL.

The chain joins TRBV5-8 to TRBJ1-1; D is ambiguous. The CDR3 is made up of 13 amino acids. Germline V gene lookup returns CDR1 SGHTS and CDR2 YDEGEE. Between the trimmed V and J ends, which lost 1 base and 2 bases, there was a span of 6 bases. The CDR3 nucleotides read TGTGCCAGCAGCTTGCGGGGTAACACTGAAGCTTTCTTT. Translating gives CASSLRGNTEAFF. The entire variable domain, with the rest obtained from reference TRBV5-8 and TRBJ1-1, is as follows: EAGVTQSPTHLIKTRGQQATLRCSPISGHTSVYWYQQALGLGLQFLLWYDEGEERNRGNFPPRFSGRQFPNYSSELNVNALELEDSALYLCASSLRGNTEAFFGQGTRLTVV.

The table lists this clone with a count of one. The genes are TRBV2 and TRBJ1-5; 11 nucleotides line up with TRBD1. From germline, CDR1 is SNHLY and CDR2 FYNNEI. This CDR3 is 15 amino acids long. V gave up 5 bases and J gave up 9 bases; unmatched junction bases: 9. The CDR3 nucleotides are TGTGCCAGCAGTCGAACCGGGACAGGGGGGCCGCCCCAGCATTTT. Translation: CASSRTGTGGPPQHF.

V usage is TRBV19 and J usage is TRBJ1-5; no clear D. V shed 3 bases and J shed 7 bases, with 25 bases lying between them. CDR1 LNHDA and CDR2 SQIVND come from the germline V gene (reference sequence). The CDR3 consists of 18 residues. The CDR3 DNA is TGTGCCAGTAGTATTAGCGGATCGGCAAGCCAAGATAAACAGCCCCAGCATTTT. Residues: CASSISGSASQDKQPQHF.

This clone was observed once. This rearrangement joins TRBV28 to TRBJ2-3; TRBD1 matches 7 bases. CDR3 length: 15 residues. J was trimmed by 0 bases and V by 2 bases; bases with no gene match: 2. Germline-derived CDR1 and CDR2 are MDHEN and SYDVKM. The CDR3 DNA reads TGTGCCAGCAGTTTAACAGGGGTAAGCACAGATACGCAGTATTTT. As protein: CASSLTGVSTDTQYF.

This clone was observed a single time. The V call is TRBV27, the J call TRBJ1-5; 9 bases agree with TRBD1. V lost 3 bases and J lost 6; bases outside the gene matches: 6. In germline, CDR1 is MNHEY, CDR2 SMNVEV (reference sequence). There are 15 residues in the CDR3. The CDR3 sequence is CASSFGQGKFQPQHF. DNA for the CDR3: TGTGCCAGCAGTTTCGGACAGGGGAAGTTTCAGCCCCAGCATTTT.

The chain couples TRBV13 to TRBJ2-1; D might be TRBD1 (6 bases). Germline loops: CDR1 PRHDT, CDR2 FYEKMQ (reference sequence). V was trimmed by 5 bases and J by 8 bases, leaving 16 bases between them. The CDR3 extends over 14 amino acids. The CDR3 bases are TGTGCCAGCAGCCCAGGACAGCTAGTGGATGAGCAGTTCTTC. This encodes CASSPGQLVDEQFF. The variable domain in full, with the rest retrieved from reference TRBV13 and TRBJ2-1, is AAGVIQSPRHLIKEKRETATLKCYPIPRHDTVYWYQQGPGQDPQFLISFYEKMQSDKGSIPDRFSAQQFSDYHSELNMSSLELGDSALYFCASSPGQLVDEQFFGPGTRLTVL.

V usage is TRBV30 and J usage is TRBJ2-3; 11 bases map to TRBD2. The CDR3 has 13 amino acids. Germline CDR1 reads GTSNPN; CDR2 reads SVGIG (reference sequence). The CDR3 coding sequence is TGTGCTCTTACTAGCGGGAGAATGGATACGCAGTATTTT. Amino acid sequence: CALTSGRMDTQYF.